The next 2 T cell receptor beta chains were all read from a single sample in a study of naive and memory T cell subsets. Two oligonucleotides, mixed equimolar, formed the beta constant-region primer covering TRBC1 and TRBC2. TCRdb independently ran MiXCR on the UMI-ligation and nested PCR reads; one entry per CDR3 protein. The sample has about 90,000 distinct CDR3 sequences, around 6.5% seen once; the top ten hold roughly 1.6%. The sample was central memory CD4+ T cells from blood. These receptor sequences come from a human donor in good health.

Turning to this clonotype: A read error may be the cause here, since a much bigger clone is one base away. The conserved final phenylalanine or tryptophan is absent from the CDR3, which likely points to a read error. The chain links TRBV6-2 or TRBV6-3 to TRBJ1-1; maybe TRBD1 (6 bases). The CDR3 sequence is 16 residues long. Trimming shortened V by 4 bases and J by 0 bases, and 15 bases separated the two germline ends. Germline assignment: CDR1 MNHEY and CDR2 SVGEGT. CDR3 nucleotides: TGTGCCAGCAGTTCCGCCGGACAGAGACTGAACACTGAAGCTTTCTCT. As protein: CASSSAGQRLNTEAFS.

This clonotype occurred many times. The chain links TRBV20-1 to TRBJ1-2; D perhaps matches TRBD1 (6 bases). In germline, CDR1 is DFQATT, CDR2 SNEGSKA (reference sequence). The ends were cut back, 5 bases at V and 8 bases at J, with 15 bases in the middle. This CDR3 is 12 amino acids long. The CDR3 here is CSAGGSSGGYTF. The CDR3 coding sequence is TGCAGTGCTGGGGGCTCCTCAGGGGGCTACACCTTC.